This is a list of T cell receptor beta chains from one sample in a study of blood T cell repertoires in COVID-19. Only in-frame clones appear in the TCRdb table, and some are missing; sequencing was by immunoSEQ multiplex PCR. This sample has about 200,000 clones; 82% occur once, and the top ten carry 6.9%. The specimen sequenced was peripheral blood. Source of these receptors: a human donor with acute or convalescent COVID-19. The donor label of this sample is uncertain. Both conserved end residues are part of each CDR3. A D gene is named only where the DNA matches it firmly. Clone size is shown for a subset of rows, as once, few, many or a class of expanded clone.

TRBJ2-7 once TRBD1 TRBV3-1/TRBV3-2 CASSQSDRDSNYEQYF TGTGCCAGCAGCCAGAGCGACCGGGACAGTAACTACGAGCAGTACTTC
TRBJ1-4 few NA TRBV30 CAWTKLWAEKLFF TGTGCCTGGACGAAGCTATGGGCTGAAAAACTGTTTTTT
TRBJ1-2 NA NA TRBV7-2 CASSSYPQTLTGYGYTF TGTGCCAGCAGCTCCTACCCCCAGACACTGACGGGATATGGCTACACCTTC
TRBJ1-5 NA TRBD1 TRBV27 CASSPLRGQGANQPQHF TGTGCCAGCAGTCCGCTTCGGGGACAGGGGGCAAATCAGCCCCAGCATTTT
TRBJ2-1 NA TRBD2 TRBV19 CASSSAGLAGGNEQFF TGTGCCAGTAGTAGCGCGGGACTAGCGGGAGGGAATGAGCAGTTCTTC
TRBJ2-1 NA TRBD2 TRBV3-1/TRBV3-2 CASSQGAGGYNEQFF TGTGCCAGCAGCCAAGGGGCGGGAGGGTACAATGAGCAGTTCTTC
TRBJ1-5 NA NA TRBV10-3 CAISGTGFNQPQHF TGTGCCATCAGTGGAACAGGGTTCAATCAGCCCCAGCATTTT
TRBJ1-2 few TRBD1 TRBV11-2 CASSLGGTVAEYGYTF TGTGCCAGCAGCTTAGGGGGGACAGTCGCGGAGTATGGCTACACCTTC
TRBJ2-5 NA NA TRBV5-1 CASSFGGARSRETQYF TGCGCCAGCAGCTTCGGAGGGGCGCGATCCCGAGAGACCCAGTACTTC
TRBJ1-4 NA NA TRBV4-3 CASSQDWAATNEKLFF TGCGCCAGCAGCCAAGATTGGGCAGCAACTAATGAAAAACTGTTTTTT
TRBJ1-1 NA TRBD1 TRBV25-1 CASSDGDRVRTEAFF TGTGCCAGCAGTGATGGGGACAGGGTTCGAACTGAAGCTTTCTTT
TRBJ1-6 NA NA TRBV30 CASDNRDSNSPLHF TGTGCCTCAGATAACAGGGATTCGAATTCACCCCTCCACTTT
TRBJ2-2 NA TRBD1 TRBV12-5 CASGSGQGDTGELFF TGTGCTAGTGGTTCGGGACAGGGGGACACCGGGGAGCTGTTTTTT
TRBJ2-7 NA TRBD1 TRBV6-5 CASSYRTGEDEQYF TGTGCCAGCAGTTACCGGACAGGGGAGGACGAGCAGTACTTC
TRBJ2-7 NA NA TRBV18 CASSPPSLASYEQYF TGTGCCAGCTCACCACCATCTCTAGCGTCCTACGAGCAGTACTTC
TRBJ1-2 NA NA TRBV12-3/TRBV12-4 CASSPQGFNRYTF TGTGCCAGCAGTCCGCAGGGATTTAATCGCTACACCTTC
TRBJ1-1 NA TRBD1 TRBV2 CASSATQGANTEAFF TGTGCCAGCAGTGCCACCCAGGGGGCTAACACTGAAGCTTTCTTT
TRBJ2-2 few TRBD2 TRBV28 CASRSGLPTGELFF TGTGCCAGCAGATCGGGACTACCCACCGGGGAGCTGTTTTTT
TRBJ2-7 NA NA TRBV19 CASSRMADYYEQYF TGTGCCAGTTCTAGAATGGCGGATTACTACGAGCAGTACTTC
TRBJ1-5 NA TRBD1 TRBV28 CASNSPGQVNQPQHF TGTGCCAGCAACTCCCCGGGACAGGTTAATCAGCCCCAGCATTTT
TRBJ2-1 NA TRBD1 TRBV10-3 CAINTDRGRNEQFF TGTGCCATCAACACCGACAGGGGCCGCAATGAGCAGTTCTTC
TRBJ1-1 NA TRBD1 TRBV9 CASSVGTVGDTEAFF TGTGCCAGCAGCGTCGGGACAGTGGGAGACACTGAAGCTTTCTTT
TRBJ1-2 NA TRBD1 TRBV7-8 CASSRTGPNRTF TGTGCCAGCAGCCGGACAGGCCCAAATAGGACCTTC
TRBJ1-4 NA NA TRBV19 CASSIATVSVLATNEKLFF TGTGCCAGTAGTATAGCAACAGTTTCCGTCCTCGCAACTAATGAAAAACTGTTTTTT
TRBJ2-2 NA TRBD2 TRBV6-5 CASSYGTRTGELFF TGTGCCAGCAGTTACGGGACTAGGACCGGGGAGCTGTTTTTT
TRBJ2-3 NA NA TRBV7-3 CASSFYRADTQYF TGTGCCAGTTCGTTTTATCGGGCAGATACGCAGTATTTT
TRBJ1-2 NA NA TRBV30 CAWRGDSRDDGYTF TGTGCCTGGAGGGGGGACTCAAGGGATGATGGCTACACCTTC
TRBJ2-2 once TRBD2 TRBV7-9 CASSLAGGSGTGELFF TGTGCCAGCAGCTTAGCAGGCGGGAGTGGCACCGGGGAGCTGTTTTTT
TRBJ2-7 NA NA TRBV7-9 CASSRDPSAYEQYF TGTGCCAGCAGCAGAGACCCGAGCGCCTACGAGCAGTACTTC
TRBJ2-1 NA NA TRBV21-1 CASSKGWGVGPYNEQFF TGTGCCAGCAGCAAAGGGTGGGGGGTTGGCCCCTACAATGAGCAGTTCTTC
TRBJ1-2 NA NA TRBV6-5 CASSVDRRSYGYTF TGTGCCAGCAGCGTAGATAGGAGGTCCTATGGCTACACCTTC
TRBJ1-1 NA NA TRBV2 CASSLSVTTMNTEAFF TGTGCCAGCAGCCTTTCGGTGACGACAATGAACACTGAAGCTTTCTTT
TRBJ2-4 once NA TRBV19 CASSIQGTGAKNIQYF TGTGCCAGTAGTATCCAGGGGACGGGAGCCAAAAACATTCAGTACTTC
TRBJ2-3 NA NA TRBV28 CASSLVAPDTQYF TGTGCCAGCAGTTTAGTGGCCCCAGATACGCAGTATTTT
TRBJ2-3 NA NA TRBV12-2 CASRFPGGREGGADTQYF TGTGCAAGTCGCTTCCCGGGTGGTCGGGAGGGAGGAGCAGATACGCAGTATTTT
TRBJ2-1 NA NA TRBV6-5 CASGRQAYNERFF TGTGCCAGCGGGAGACAGGCGTATAATGAGCGGTTCTTC
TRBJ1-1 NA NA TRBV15 CATSTRTVMNTEAFF TGTGCCACCAGCACCCGGACAGTCATGAACACTGAAGCTTTCTTT
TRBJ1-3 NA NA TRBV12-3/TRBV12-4 CASSQGNTIYF TGTGCCAGCAGTCAAGGAAACACCATATATTTT
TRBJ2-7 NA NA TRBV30 CAGTTRQTRYEQYF TGTGCCGGAACCACCCGCCAGACTAGGTACGAGCAGTACTTC
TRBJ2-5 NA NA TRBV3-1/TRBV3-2 CASSQVRGETQYF TGTGCCAGCAGCCAAGTGAGAGGAGAGACCCAGTACTTC
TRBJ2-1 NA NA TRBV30 CAWTPDNEQFF TGTGCCTGGACCCCGGACAATGAGCAGTTCTTC
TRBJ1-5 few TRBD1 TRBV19 CASSTDRGILDQPQHF TGTGCCAGTAGTACGGACAGGGGGATCTTGGATCAGCCCCAGCATTTT
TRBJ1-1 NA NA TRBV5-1 CASSLGQLFNTEAFF TGCGCCAGCAGCTTGGGACAGCTGTTTAACACTGAAGCTTTCTTT
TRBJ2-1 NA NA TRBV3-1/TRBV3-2 CASSHWQDNEQFF TGTGCCAGCAGCCACTGGCAGGACAATGAGCAGTTCTTC
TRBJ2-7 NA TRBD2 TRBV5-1 CASSLTSGKYEQYF TGCGCCAGCAGCTTGACTAGCGGGAAGTACGAGCAGTACTTC
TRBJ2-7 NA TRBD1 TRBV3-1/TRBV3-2 CASSHKQGAYEQYF TGTGCCAGCAGCCACAAACAGGGGGCATACGAGCAGTACTTC
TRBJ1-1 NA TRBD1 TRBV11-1 CASTSGQGMNTEAFF TGTGCCAGCACCTCGGGACAGGGAATGAACACTGAAGCTTTCTTT
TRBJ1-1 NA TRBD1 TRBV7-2 CASSPRTGLNTEAFF TGTGCCAGCAGCCCGAGGACAGGCCTGAACACTGAAGCTTTCTTT
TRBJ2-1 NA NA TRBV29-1 CSVRLINEQFF TGCAGCGTTAGACTAATCAATGAGCAGTTCTTC
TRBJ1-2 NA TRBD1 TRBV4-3 CASSQSTGTGFHYGYTF TGCGCCAGCAGCCAGTCAACCGGGACAGGGTTTCACTATGGCTACACCTTC
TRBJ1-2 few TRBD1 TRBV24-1 CATSDPTGLRGYTF TGTGCCACCAGTGATCCGACAGGGCTGAGGGGCTACACCTTC
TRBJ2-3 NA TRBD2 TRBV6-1 CASSERAGGPVDTQYF TGTGCCAGCAGTGAAAGAGCGGGAGGGCCGGTGGATACGCAGTATTTT
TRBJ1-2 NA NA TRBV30 CAGGAGRYGYTF TGTGCTGGAGGGGCAGGGCGGTATGGCTACACCTTC
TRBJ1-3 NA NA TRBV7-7 CASSLGPGLGNTIYF TGTGCCAGCAGCTTAGGGCCAGGGCTTGGAAACACCATATATTTT
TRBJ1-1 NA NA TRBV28 CASSLRGPNTEAFF TGTGCCAGCAGTCTCCGAGGCCCGAACACTGAAGCTTTCTTT
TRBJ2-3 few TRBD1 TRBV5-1 CASSQGQGWDTQYF TGCGCCAGCAGTCAAGGACAGGGCTGGGATACGCAGTATTTT
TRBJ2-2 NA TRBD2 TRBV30 CAWSPTRGGPGELFF TGTGCCTGGAGTCCGACCCGGGGGGGACCCGGGGAGCTGTTTTTT